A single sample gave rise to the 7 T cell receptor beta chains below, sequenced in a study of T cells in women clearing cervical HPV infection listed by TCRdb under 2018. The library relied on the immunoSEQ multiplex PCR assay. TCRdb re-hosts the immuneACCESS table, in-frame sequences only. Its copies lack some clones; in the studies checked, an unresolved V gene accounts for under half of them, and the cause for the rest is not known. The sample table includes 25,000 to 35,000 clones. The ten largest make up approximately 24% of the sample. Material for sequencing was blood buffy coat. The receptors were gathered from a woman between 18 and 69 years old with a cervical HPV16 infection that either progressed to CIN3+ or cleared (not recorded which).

CDR3 sequence: CASRGGAGVNGELFF. Partial CDR3 DNA: TGTGCCAGCAGGGGAGGAGCGGGAGTCAACGGGGAG. The genes are TRBV11-2 and TRBJ2-2, with 8 bases matching TRBD2. The sequenced fragment ends 3 residues before the CDR3 boundary, so the rest is inferred from the germline J gene. CDR1 and CDR2 from the germline V gene are SGHAT and FQNNGV. The CDR3 has 15 residues. V lost 6 bases, J lost 7 bases, and 10 bases stayed unmatched. Drawing the rest from reference TRBV11-2 and TRBJ2-2, the complete variable domain is EAGVAQSPRYKIIEKRQSVAFWCNPISGHATLYWYQQILGQGPKLLIQFQNNGVVDDSQLPKDRFSAERLKGVDSTLKIQPAKLEDSAVYLCASRGGAGVNGELFFGEGSRLTVL.

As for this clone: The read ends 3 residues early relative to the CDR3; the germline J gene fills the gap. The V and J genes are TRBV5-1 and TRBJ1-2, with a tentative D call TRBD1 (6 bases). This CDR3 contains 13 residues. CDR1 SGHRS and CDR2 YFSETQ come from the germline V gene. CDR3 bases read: TGCGCCAGCAGCGCAGGGGAAAATCGAGGC. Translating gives CASSAGENRG. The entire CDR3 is CASSAGENRGYTF.

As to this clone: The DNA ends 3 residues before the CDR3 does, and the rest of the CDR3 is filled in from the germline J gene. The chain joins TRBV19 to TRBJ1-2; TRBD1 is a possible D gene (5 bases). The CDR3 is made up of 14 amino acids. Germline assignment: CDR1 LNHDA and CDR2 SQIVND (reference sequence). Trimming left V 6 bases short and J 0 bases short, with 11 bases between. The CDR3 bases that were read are TGTGCCAGTAGCCAAACGACAGCTAACTATGGC. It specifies CASSQTTANYG. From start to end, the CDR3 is CASSQTTANYGYTF.

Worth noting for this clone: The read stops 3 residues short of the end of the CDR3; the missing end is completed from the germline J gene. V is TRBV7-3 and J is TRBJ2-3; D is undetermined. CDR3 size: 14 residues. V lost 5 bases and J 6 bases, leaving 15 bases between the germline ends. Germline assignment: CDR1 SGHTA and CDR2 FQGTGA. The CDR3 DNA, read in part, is TGTGCCAGCAGCCTTGGGCTGGCGAGGGATACG. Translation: CASSLGLARDT. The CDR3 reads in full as CASSLGLARDTQYF.

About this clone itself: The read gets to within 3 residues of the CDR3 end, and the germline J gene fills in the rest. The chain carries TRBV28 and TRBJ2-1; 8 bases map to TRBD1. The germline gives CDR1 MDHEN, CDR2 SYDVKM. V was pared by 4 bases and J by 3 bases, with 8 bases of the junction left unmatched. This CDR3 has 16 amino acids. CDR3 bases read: TGTGCCAGCAGTTCCTCCGGGACAGGCTACTACAATGAG. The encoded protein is CASSSSGTGYYNE. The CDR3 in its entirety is CASSSSGTGYYNEQFF.

The sequenced CDR3 bases are TGCAGTGCCGGATCGGGACTAACCTCCTACAATGAG. It translates to CSAGSGLTSYNE. The entire CDR3 protein reads CSAGSGLTSYNEQFF. The V call is TRBV20-1, the J call TRBJ2-1, with 7 bases matching TRBD2. Coverage ceases 3 residues before the CDR3 finishes, and the germline J gene fills in the end. V gave up 6 bases and J gave up 0 bases; unmatched junction bases: 8. CDR1 is DFQATT and CDR2 is SNEGSKA in the germline V gene (reference sequence). The CDR3 runs to 15 residues.

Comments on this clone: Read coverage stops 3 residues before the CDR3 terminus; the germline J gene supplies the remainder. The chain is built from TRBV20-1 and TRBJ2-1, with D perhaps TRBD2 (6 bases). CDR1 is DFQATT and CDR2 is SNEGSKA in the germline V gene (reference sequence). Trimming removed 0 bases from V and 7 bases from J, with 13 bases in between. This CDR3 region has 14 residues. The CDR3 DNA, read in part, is TGCAGTGCTAGAGATGCGAGGGCGGGAAATGAG. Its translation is CSARDARAGNE. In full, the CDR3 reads CSARDARAGNEQFF.